This passage covers 16 T cell receptor beta chains from one sample sequenced in a study of T cell responses to AZD1222 COVID-19 vaccine. Assay: immunoSEQ multiplex PCR; the TCRdb copy retains only in-frame clones and omits some. The sample holds about 27,000 clones, approximately 92% seen once. The sample consisted of peripheral blood, taken 28 days after the second AZD1222 dose. The receptors shown here come from an adult who received the AZD1222 COVID-19 vaccine.

V gene TRBV5-4 combines with J gene TRBJ2-5; D perhaps matches TRBD1 (6 bases). CDR3 size: 17 residues. Trimming left V 0 bases short and J 4 bases short, with 19 bases between. The germline gives CDR1 SGHNT, CDR2 YYREEE (reference sequence). CDR3 sequence (DNA): TGTGCCAGCAGCTTGGCCTCCGGGACACCTAACTCAGAGACCCAGTACTTC. Its translation: CASSLASGTPNSETQYF.

V usage is TRBV5-4 and J usage is TRBJ2-5; 8 nucleotides match TRBD1. Germline assignment: CDR1 SGHNT and CDR2 YYREEE (reference sequence). V gave up 4 bases and J gave up 6 bases; unmatched junction bases: 11. The CDR3 runs 15 residues. The CDR3 here is CASSPNRTGRKTQYF. For the CDR3, the DNA is TGTGCCAGCAGCCCGAACCGGACAGGGAGAAAGACCCAGTACTTC. Filled out from reference TRBV5-4 and TRBJ2-5, the complete variable domain reads ETGVTQSPTHLIKTRGQQVTLRCSSQSGHNTVSWYQQALGQGPQFIFQYYREEENGRGNFPPRFSGLQFPNYSSELNVNALELDDSALYLCASSPNRTGRKTQYFGPGTRLLVL.

The rearrangement joins TRBV3-1 (or the pseudogene TRBV3-2) to TRBJ2-2; 11 bases are shared with TRBD2. V gave up 1 base and J gave up 0 bases; unmatched junction bases: 7. The CDR3 contains 19 residues. CDR1 and CDR2 (germline): LGHDT, YNNKEL (reference sequence). CDR3 nucleotides: TGTGCCAGCAGCCAAGGGGGGACTAGCGGATTCGCGAACACCGGGGAGCTGTTTTTT. Encoded protein: CASSQGGTSGFANTGELFF.

CDR3 sequence reads: CSLYDDRYGYTF. The CDR3 nucleotides read TGCAGCTTGTACGATGACCGGTATGGCTACACCTTC. V gene TRBV29-1 combines with J gene TRBJ1-2, with no clear D. Deletions cut 8 bases from V and 5 bases from J, with 15 bases between. This CDR3 spans 12 amino acids. CDR1 is SQVTM and CDR2 is ANQGSEA in the germline V gene.

The CDR3, as DNA: TGTGCCAGCAGCTTTAACAGGGGAAGCGAAAAACTGTTTTTT. It specifies CASSFNRGSEKLFF. This chain links TRBV11-2 with TRBJ1-4; 7 nucleotides line up with TRBD1. The CDR3 contains 14 residues. Losses at the gene ends were 3 bases for V and 8 bases for J; bases not matched to a gene: 6. Germline-derived CDR1 and CDR2 are SGHAT and FQNNGV.

The rearrangement links TRBV28 to TRBJ1-1; D unresolved. V was clipped by 2 bases and J by 6 bases, with 13 bases between them. Germline-derived CDR1 and CDR2 are MDHEN and SYDVKM. CDR3 length: 14 residues. This CDR3 is CASSLGASVSEAFF. In nucleotides, the CDR3 is TGTGCCAGCAGTTTAGGTGCTAGCGTCTCTGAAGCTTTCTTT.

V usage is TRBV3-1 (or the pseudogene TRBV3-2) and J usage is TRBJ2-7, with 8 bases fitting TRBD1. V shed 3 bases, J shed 9 bases, and the junction held 4 bases outside the gene matches. Germline CDR1 and CDR2: LGHDT and YNNKEL (reference sequence). This CDR3 is built from 12 residues. The CDR3 loop reads CASSHRQGRQYF. The DNA of the CDR3 is TGTGCCAGCAGCCACCGACAGGGGCGGCAGTACTTC.

The V gene is TRBV30, the J gene TRBJ1-1; D not resolved. Germline loops: CDR1 GTSNPN, CDR2 SVGIG (reference sequence). This CDR3 has 10 amino acids. Trimming shortened V by 5 bases and J by 7 bases, and 8 bases separated the two germline ends. CDR3 in DNA: TGTGCCTGGGGACGTAATGAAGCTTTCTTT. Translated, it gives CAWGRNEAFF.

The chain has TRBV27 and TRBJ1-1; D is undetermined. Germline lookup yields CDR1 MNHEY and CDR2 SMNVEV (reference sequence). Trimming left V 2 bases short and J 4 bases short, with 14 bases between. There are 15 residues in the CDR3. The DNA of the CDR3 is TGTGCCAGCAGTTTAACTAGACGGTTATCCACTGAAGCTTTCTTT. It encodes CASSLTRRLSTEAFF.

J is TRBJ1-1 and V is TRBV12-3 or TRBV12-4; D is ambiguous. V lost 5 bases, J lost 4 bases, and 11 bases lay in between. The CDR3 has 13 amino acids. CDR3 nucleotide sequence: TGTGCCAGCAGTCTGACGGCTCTCACTGAAGCTTTCTTT. It yields the protein CASSLTALTEAFF.

This clone was seen just once. V is TRBV24-1 and J is TRBJ1-2, with TRBD1 as a possible D gene (5 bases). The germline V gene encodes CDR1 KGHDR and CDR2 SFDVKD. CDR3 length equals 14 residues. Deletions cut 9 bases from V and 8 bases from J, with 21 bases between. The DNA for the CDR3 is TGTGCCACCGGACCACAAGGGGAGGTCCGGGGCTACACCTTC. The encoded protein is CATGPQGEVRGYTF.

The chain carries TRBV19 and TRBJ2-1, with no clear D. The V end lost 7 bases, the J end lost 0 bases, and 10 bases lay between the germline ends. This CDR3 has 14 amino acids. Germline-derived CDR1 and CDR2 are LNHDA and SQIVND (reference sequence). The CDR3 DNA reads TGTGCCAGTAAAACCGCGAACTCCTACAATGAGCAGTTCTTC. This gives the protein CASKTANSYNEQFF. Combining the CDR3 with reference TRBV19 and TRBJ2-1 gives the whole variable domain DGGITQSPKYLFRKEGQNVTLSCEQNLNHDAMYWYRQDPGQGLRLIYYSQIVNDFQKGDIAEGYSVSREKKESFPLTVTSAQKNPTAFYLCASKTANSYNEQFFGPGTRLTVL.

This sequence joins TRBV19 and TRBJ1-1; a possible D gene is TRBD1 (5 bases). There are 13 residues in the CDR3. CDR1 and CDR2 from the germline V gene are LNHDA and SQIVND (reference sequence). Between the trimmed V and J ends, which lost 3 bases and 5 bases, there was a span of 10 bases. CDR3 region: CASSIQWGTEAFF. As DNA, the CDR3 is TGTGCCAGTAGTATTCAGTGGGGGACTGAAGCTTTCTTT. The variable domain in full, with the rest retrieved from reference TRBV19 and TRBJ1-1, is DGGITQSPKYLFRKEGQNVTLSCEQNLNHDAMYWYRQDPGQGLRLIYYSQIVNDFQKGDIAEGYSVSREKKESFPLTVTSAQKNPTAFYLCASSIQWGTEAFFGQGTRLTVV.

The V gene is TRBV27, the J gene TRBJ2-7; D gene ambiguous. The V and J ends lost 1 base and 7 bases respectively, with 17 bases between them. CDR1 is MNHEY, CDR2 SMNVEV, per germline (reference sequence). The CDR3 totals 15 residues. The CDR3 here is CASSLLGMPPREQYF. The CDR3 nucleotides read TGTGCCAGCAGTTTATTGGGGATGCCCCCCCGGGAGCAGTACTTC.

The chain joins TRBV3-1 (or the pseudogene TRBV3-2) to TRBJ2-3, with TRBD2 identical over 10 bases. The germline gives CDR1 LGHDT, CDR2 YNNKEL (reference sequence). After removal of 4 bases from V and 1 base from J, the junction contained 2 bases not matched to a gene. The CDR3 spans 15 residues. The CDR3 nucleotides are TGTGCCAGCAGCCCAGGGACTAGCGGCACAGATACGCAGTATTTT. The encoded protein is CASSPGTSGTDTQYF.

V and J are TRBV7-9 and TRBJ1-4; D is perhaps TRBD1 (6 bases). Trimming pared 11 bases from V and 5 bases from J, leaving 15 bases between. Per the germline V gene, CDR1 is SEHNR and CDR2 is FQNEAQ (reference sequence). The CDR3 runs to 13 residues. CDR3 coding DNA: TGTGCCGGACGGACCACAGGGAATGAAAAACTGTTTTTT. It yields the protein CAGRTTGNEKLFF.